The present T cell receptor (beta chain) was sequenced within a study of radiotherapy plus CTLA-4 blockade in lung cancer (dated by TCRdb to 2016 to 2018). Study-wide context: Objective responses occurred in 15% to 20% of enrolled patients, and around 29% achieved disease control. Overall study outcomes, separate from this receptor: After treatment with radiotherapy and ipilimumab, TCR clones that came from tumors expanded in the peripheral blood. The strongest predictors of response, as reported, were early dynamic changes in blood T cell clones along with a rise in serum interferon-beta after radiation.

Concerning this clone: The specificity of this receptor is unknown. No quality values exist for individual bases; no much larger clone is one base distant.

Focal radiation therapy combined with CTLA-4 blockade (ipilimumab) was tested in patients with chemo-refractory metastatic non-small-cell lung cancer. Library preparation was by the immunoSEQ multiplex PCR assay. Entries here come from immuneACCESS through TCRdb and include only in-frame sequences with V and J called. Some clones fail to appear in such tables; in the studies checked, an unresolved V gene covers under half of the shortfall, and the cause of the remainder is unknown. The table for this sample lists approximately 89,000 clones; 78% of them were counted only once. Approximately 4% of the sample comes from the top ten. CDR3 length: 15 amino acids, cysteine to phenylalanine. Of the read, only the CDR3 DNA is kept; its 45 bases are in frame from base 1. CDR1 is given as SEHNR and CDR2 as FQNEAQ, both from the germline V gene (reference sequence). For this chain, trimming is 5 bases at the V end and 0 bases at the J end, and the number of junction bases without a gene match is 4.

The TCR sequence derives from a human donor with non-small cell lung cancer who had a partial response to radiotherapy plus ipilimumab. Some clones in this sample may be carry-over from other donors' samples. The chain employs TRBV7-9 and TRBJ1-1, with 9 middle bases fitting TRBD1. Source: peripheral blood, taken from a patient treated with radiotherapy plus ipilimumab. The nucleotide sequence is given as TGTGCCAGCAGCCCGGGGACAGGGCTGAACACTGAAGCTTTCTTT. This encodes CASSPGTGLNTEAFF.